A single sample gave rise to the 27 T cell receptor beta chains below, sequenced in a study of cytotoxic CD8 clonotypes in ibrutinib-treated CLL. Repertoires were generated with immunoSEQ multiplex PCR, while TCRdb's copy carries only in-frame clones and drops some. The repertoire holds roughly 200,000 clones, roughly 79% seen once, with roughly 11% in the top ten. The sequenced sample was PBMCs, obtained after 12 months of ibrutinib treatment. Source of these receptors: a human donor with chronic lymphocytic leukemia.

Details on this clone: The identical CDR3 is also encoded by other nucleotide sequences in the sample. J is TRBJ2-5 and V is TRBV18; 11 positions agree with TRBD2. The CDR3 runs 14 residues. From germline, CDR1 is KGHSH and CDR2 LQKENI. With V trimmed by 3 bases and J by 5 bases, 2 bases remained unmatched. The CDR3 DNA sequence: TGTGCCAGCTCACCCGGGACTAGCGGCGAGACCCAGTACTTC. Residues: CASSPGTSGETQYF. Full variable domain (remainder filled in from reference TRBV18 and TRBJ2-5): NAGVMQNPRHLVRRRGQEARLRCSPMKGHSHVYWYRQLPEEGLKFMVYLQKENIIDESGMPKERFSAEFPKEGPSILRIQQVVRGDSAAYFCASSPGTSGETQYFGPGTRLLVL.

The chain recombines TRBV10-3 with TRBJ1-1, with 8 nucleotides matching TRBD1. The CDR3 has 12 residues. The V and J ends lost 6 bases and 4 bases, in that order; junction bases with no gene match: 1. The germline V gene has CDR1 ENHRY and CDR2 SYGVKD. The CDR3, as DNA: TGTGCCATCAGACAGGGGGGCACTGAAGCTTTCTTT. Its protein is CAIRQGGTEAFF.

This clone occurred a few times. The V call is TRBV19, the J call TRBJ1-1; weak D call: TRBD1 (6 bases). Between the trimmed V and J ends, which lost 10 bases and 5 bases, there was a span of 11 bases. This CDR3 is 11 amino acids long. CDR1 LNHDA and CDR2 SQIVND come from the germline V gene (reference sequence). The CDR3 DNA reads TGTGCCACTAACAGGGAAACTGAAGCTTTCTTT. It translates to CATNRETEAFF.

This clone was seen a few times. The genes are TRBV6-5 and TRBJ1-2, with D hard to call. This CDR3 region has 15 residues. Germline V gene data show CDR1 as MNHEY and CDR2 as SVGAGI. Between the trimmed V and J ends, which lost 2 bases and 4 bases, there was a span of 14 bases. The CDR3 loop reads CASSYDGDRSYGYTF. As DNA, the CDR3 is TGTGCCAGCAGTTACGACGGGGATAGGAGCTATGGCTACACCTTC.

This clone was recorded only once. J is TRBJ2-3 and V is TRBV7-6; D is unclear. The CDR3 totals 14 residues. The V and J ends lost 5 bases and 6 bases respectively, with 15 bases between them. CDR1 and CDR2 from the germline V gene are SGHVS and FNYEAQ. Written as DNA, the CDR3 is TGTGCCAGCAGCCTAGACGGTCCCCTCGATACGCAGTATTTT. Translating it yields CASSLDGPLDTQYF.

CDR3 coding DNA: TGTGCCAGCAGAATAGCGGGAGGGCCTAGGTATGAGCAGTTCTTC. Translated: CASRIAGGPRYEQFF. The chain is built from TRBV28 and TRBJ2-1; TRBD2 agrees at 11 bases. The CDR3 is 15 residues long. The germline V gene encodes CDR1 MDHEN and CDR2 SYDVKM. V gave up 6 bases and J gave up 8 bases; unmatched junction bases: 9. Filled out from reference TRBV28 and TRBJ2-1, the complete variable domain reads DVKVTQSSRYLVKRTGEKVFLECVQDMDHENMFWYRQDPGLGLRLIYFSYDVKMKEKGDIPEGYSVSREKKERFSLILESASTNQTSMYLCASRIAGGPRYEQFFGPGTRLTVL.

This chain uses TRBV7-3 with TRBJ1-5; D uncertain. V was shortened by 1 base and J by 5 bases, with 9 bases between the two germline ends. The germline V gene has CDR1 SGHTA and CDR2 FQGTGA. The CDR3 is 14 amino acids. CDR3 loop: CASSLMGGDQPQHF. CDR3 nucleotides: TGTGCCAGCAGCTTAATGGGAGGCGATCAGCCCCAGCATTTT.

As to this clone: One end of the junction varies from germline; a read error may be responsible. The rearrangement joins TRBV7-7 to TRBJ2-5; D is unresolved. CDR1 SSHAT and CDR2 FNYEAQ come from the germline V gene (reference sequence). This CDR3 comprises 14 residues. The CDR3 spells CASSLNGVQETQYF. As DNA, the CDR3 is TGTGCTAGCAGCTTGAATGGGGTCCAAGAGACCCAGTACTTC.

This chain connects TRBV10-1 to TRBJ1-1; 8 bases align to TRBD1. There are 14 residues in the CDR3. Trimming at V came to 3 bases and at J to 1 base, leaving 1 base not matched to a gene. Germline loops: CDR1 WNHNN, CDR2 SYGVQD (reference sequence). CDR3: CASSDGTGNTEAFF. As DNA, the CDR3 is TGCGCCAGCAGTGACGGGACAGGGAACACTGAAGCTTTCTTT.

The V call is TRBV9, the J call TRBJ2-7; D is undetermined. V lost 3 bases and J lost 2, with 9 bases in between. Germline values: CDR1 SGDLS, CDR2 YYNGEE. The CDR3 is made up of 13 amino acids. In DNA form, the CDR3 reads TGTGCCAGCAGCGCCGGCAGTGCCTACGAGCAGTACTTC. Translated, it gives CASSAGSAYEQYF.

This chain joins TRBV21-1 and TRBJ1-2; the tabulated D call, TRBD1, remains unverified against the DNA. TRBV21-1 has pseudogene status. The length of the CDR3 is 14 residues. This CDR3 is CASTTGGPLGGYTF. The CDR3, as DNA: TGTGCCAGCACGACAGGGGGGCCTTTGGGCGGCTACACCTTC.

This sequence joins TRBV4-2 and TRBJ1-1; 9 bases are shared with TRBD1. Germline V CDR1 and CDR2: LGHNA, YNFKEQ. This CDR3 is built from 14 residues. J lost 4 bases, V lost 5 bases, and 5 bases had no gene match. In nucleotides, the CDR3 is TGTGCCAGCAGCGAACAGGGGGCGCGCACTGAAGCTTTCTTT. Protein: CASSEQGARTEAFF.

This sequence joins TRBV5-8 and TRBJ1-2; possibly TRBD1 for D (6 bases). The length of the CDR3 is 14 residues. V shed 2 bases and J shed 6 bases, with 14 bases lying between them. Germline V gene sequence: CDR1 SGHTS, CDR2 YDEGEE. CDR3 protein: CASSLNQGSHGYTF. Written as DNA, the CDR3 is TGTGCCAGCAGCTTAAACCAGGGGTCTCATGGCTACACCTTC.

The V call is TRBV10-3, the J call TRBJ2-7; 8 positions match TRBD1. J lost 6 bases, V lost 10 bases, and 8 bases had no gene match. CDR3 size: 12 residues. Germline V gives CDR1 ENHRY, CDR2 SYGVKD. CDR3 residues: CATQDRETEQYF. The CDR3 nucleotides read TGTGCCACTCAGGACAGGGAGACCGAGCAGTACTTC.

This clone was seen only once. The chain recombines TRBV27 with TRBJ2-7; 9 bases agree with TRBD2. V lost 8 bases and J lost 0; bases outside the gene matches: 11. Germline values: CDR1 MNHEY, CDR2 SMNVEV (reference sequence). The CDR3 covers 16 residues. In nucleotides, the CDR3 is TGTGCCAGCCACGGTAGCGGGGGCCCTAGCTCCTACGAGCAGTACTTC. Amino acids: CASHGSGGPSSYEQYF.

The J gene is TRBJ2-5, the V gene TRBV2, with TRBD2 identical over 7 bases. Germline CDR1 is SNHLY and CDR2 is FYNNEI. The V gene end was trimmed by 8 bases and the J gene end by 5 bases; junction bases not matched to a gene: 11. This CDR3 spans 14 amino acids. The CDR3 sequence: CASSWGGLGETQYF. Here the CDR3 DNA reads TGTGCCAGCTCCTGGGGAGGGCTGGGGGAGACCCAGTACTTC.

Here the CDR3 DNA reads TGTGCCATCAGGAACCACAGGGATGACAATCAGCCCCAGCATTTT. This translates into CAIRNHRDDNQPQHF. V is TRBV10-3 and J is TRBJ1-5; a weak D match, TRBD1 (6 bases). CDR3 size: 15 residues. Per germline, CDR1 ENHRY and CDR2 SYGVKD. The V end lost 6 bases, the J end lost 3 bases, and 15 bases lay between the germline ends.

This clone was seen only once. The rearrangement links TRBV2 to TRBJ1-4; no clear D gene. Germline CDR1 is SNHLY and CDR2 is FYNNEI. This CDR3 has 15 amino acids. The V end lost 1 base, the J end lost 0 bases, and 6 bases lay between the germline ends. CDR3 nucleotides: TGTGCCAGCAGTGAAGTTTTATCAACTAATGAAAAACTGTTTTTT. This sequence encodes CASSEVLSTNEKLFF. Full variable domain (rest looked up from reference TRBV2 and TRBJ1-4): EPEVTQTPSHQVTQMGQEVILRCVPISNHLYFYWYRQILGQKVEFLVSFYNNEISEKSEIFDDQFSVERPDGSNFTLKIRSTKLEDSAMYFCASSEVLSTNEKLFFGSGTQLSVL.

This clone was observed a single time. This chain links TRBV7-9 with TRBJ2-1, with D tentatively TRBD2 (6 bases). Germline CDR1 and CDR2: SEHNR and FQNEAQ (reference sequence). Trimming removed 3 bases from V and 8 bases from J, with 17 bases in between. The CDR3 sequence is 15 residues long. CDR3 loop: CASSFGGLSTDEQFF. In nucleotides, the CDR3 is TGTGCCAGCAGCTTTGGGGGGTTGTCGACCGATGAGCAGTTCTTC. Based on the CDR3 plus reference TRBV7-9 and TRBJ2-1, the full variable domain is DTGVSQNPRHKITKRGQNVTFRCDPISEHNRLYWYRQTLGQGPEFLTYFQNEAQLEKSRLLSDRFSAERPKGSFSTLEIQRTEQGDSAMYLCASSFGGLSTDEQFFGPGTRLTVL.

V and J are TRBV25-1 and TRBJ2-3; D remains unclear. The V end lost 4 bases, the J end lost 4 bases, and 3 bases lay between the germline ends. The germline V gene encodes CDR1 MGHDK and CDR2 SYGVNS. The CDR3 contains 11 residues. The CDR3 loop reads CASSAADTQYF. DNA for the CDR3: TGTGCCAGCAGTGCCGCAGATACGCAGTATTTT.

The chain combines TRBV5-1 with TRBJ2-2; the match to TRBD2 covers 11 bases. This CDR3 spans 15 amino acids. J lost 6 bases, V lost 4 bases, and 5 bases had no gene match. Germline CDR1 SGHRS, CDR2 YFSETQ. CDR3 residues: CASSPEGLAAGELFF. The CDR3, as DNA: TGCGCCAGCAGCCCGGAGGGACTAGCGGCCGGGGAGCTGTTTTTT. Complete variable domain (other parts from reference TRBV5-1 and TRBJ2-2): KAGVTQTPRYLIKTRGQQVTLSCSPISGHRSVSWYQQTPGQGLQFLFEYFSETQRNKGNFPGRFSGRQFSNSRSEMNVSTLELGDSALYLCASSPEGLAAGELFFGEGSRLTVL.

The genes are TRBV4-2 and TRBJ1-3; unclear D gene. Germline V gene sequence: CDR1 LGHNA, CDR2 YNFKEQ. The V end was cut by 5 bases, the J end by 1 base, with 6 bases between. The CDR3 spans 13 residues. CDR3 loop: CASSRDSGNTIYF. The CDR3, as DNA: TGTGCCAGCAGCAGGGATTCTGGAAACACCATATATTTT.

The rearrangement joins TRBV5-1 to TRBJ2-2; D possibly uses TRBD1 or TRBD2 (5 bases each). Per the germline V gene, CDR1 is SGHRS and CDR2 is YFSETQ. The germline V and J ends were trimmed by 4 bases and 4 bases, with 11 bases remaining between them. The CDR3 runs to 14 residues. CDR3 DNA: TGCGCCAGCAGCGGGGGATGGACCACCGGGGAGCTGTTTTTT. This encodes CASSGGWTTGELFF.

In this sample, this clone turned up once. The V and J genes are TRBV7-9 and TRBJ1-3; D unresolved. Germline loops: CDR1 SEHNR, CDR2 FQNEAQ (reference sequence). CDR3 length equals 14 residues. The V end lost 6 bases, the J end lost 0 bases, and 9 bases lay between the germline ends. DNA for the CDR3: TGTGCCAGCAGTACAGACGGCTCTGGAAACACCATATATTTT. Its translation is CASSTDGSGNTIYF.

The chain couples TRBV2 to TRBJ2-1; 7 bases fit TRBD2. CDR1 and CDR2 (germline): SNHLY, FYNNEI. CDR3 length: 14 residues. Trimming at V came to 2 bases and at J to 6 bases, leaving 4 bases not matched to a gene. The CDR3 DNA sequence: TGTGCCAGCAGTGAAAGGGCTAGCGGCAATGAGCAGTTCTTC. This codes for CASSERASGNEQFF.

This clone was seen more than once but under ten times. The chain links TRBV30 to TRBJ1-2; 8 bases fit TRBD1. The CDR3 length is 13 residues. Germline lookup yields CDR1 GTSNPN and CDR2 SVGIG (reference sequence). J was trimmed by 8 bases and V by 2 bases; bases with no gene match: 7. CDR3 nucleotide sequence: TGTGCCTGGAGTAGACAGGGGCCGGGGGGCTACACCTTC. It codes for CAWSRQGPGGYTF.

CDR3 residues: CASSAGESSNQPQHF. The CDR3 DNA follows: TGTGCCAGCAGTGCAGGGGAGAGTAGCAATCAGCCCCAGCATTTT. The chain combines TRBV2 with TRBJ1-5, with D possibly being TRBD1 (6 bases). The V and J ends lost 4 bases and 0 bases respectively, with 10 bases between them. Germline V gene sequence: CDR1 SNHLY, CDR2 FYNNEI. The CDR3 covers 15 residues. Full variable domain (outside the CDR3, taken from reference TRBV2 and TRBJ1-5): EPEVTQTPSHQVTQMGQEVILRCVPISNHLYFYWYRQILGQKVEFLVSFYNNEISEKSEIFDDQFSVERPDGSNFTLKIRSTKLEDSAMYFCASSAGESSNQPQHFGDGTRLSIL.